Sequencing of this T cell receptor (beta chain) was carried out in a study of T cell responses to AZD1222 COVID-19 vaccine (dated by TCRdb to the early 2020s). Turning to the overall study: AZD1222 recipients whose second dose came at about 4 weeks and those whose second dose came at about 12 weeks were combined into one group, since spike-specific TCR depth and breadth did not differ between the two schedules. A total of about 230 trial participants underwent TCR sequencing, of whom 200 to 220 received two doses of AZD1222 and about 26 received two doses of the MenACWY control vaccine. Trial participants were enrolled into age subgroups of 18-55, 56-69 and 70-plus years, which contained roughly 140, 27 and 60 TCR-sequenced participants, respectively.

Note on this clone: This clone's antigen is unknown. No much larger clone is present one base from it, and per-base qualities are unavailable.

Paper-wide results and their limitations: Participants were mostly white British and included more females than males, and it was suggested by the authors that clonal diversity may have been underestimated. Conclusions about previously exposed vaccinees are limited because only a handful of AZD1222 recipients were SARS-CoV-2 seropositive at baseline. Because no day 14 peak-response samples were available, repertoires were characterized only after the peak T cell response. In the small 56-69-year group, the increase in depth fell short of significance, most likely because of low power. After two AZD1222 doses, both the breadth and the depth of spike-specific TCRs were significantly higher than at day 0 and than in MenACWY recipients. Reportedly, close to half of the unique spike-specific TCRs recognized epitopes lying outside the regions that are mutated in the B.1.351 and B.1.1.7 variants. Vaccine-associated CD4 TCRs spanned the whole spike protein, with dominant responses in regions 160-218 and 743-854.

The CDR3 regions of human TCRbeta chains were subjected to immunosequencing. The paper's data handling went like this. TCRs in the repertoires were matched against a reference library of SARS-CoV-2-specific TCRs that had been generated with the MIRA antigen-specificity platform. Breadth was defined as the fraction of unique TCRs that were SARS-CoV-2-associated. Depth was defined as the fraction of total T cells that were SARS-CoV-2-associated. Each spike-specific TCR was assigned to its reactive spike region and to a CD4 or CD8 class using the MIRA data. Log10-transformed breadth and depth values were compared by one-way ANOVA with Sidak's multiple comparisons tests. Here the immuneACCESS table is served through TCRdb, limited to in-frame sequences with V and J called. Missing clones are a known gap in these copies; in checked studies unresolved V genes cover under half, and the rest lacks a known reason. V and J calls and clone size are copied from that table; D and trimming were computed from the DNA. In all, the sample holds 120,000 to 150,000 clones, and about 87% of those were seen once. In total, the top ten clones hold about 5.5% of the sample.

The time point tag for this specimen amounts to: baseline before first vaccination. Vaccinee samples were obtained from the UK trials COV001 and COV002, which included a single-blind randomized controlled phase 2/3 trial of AZD1222 (ChAdOx1 nCoV-19) in healthy adults. For TCRbeta chain sequencing, PBMC samples were collected from trial participants at day 0 and at day 28 after the second dose. Here the sequenced sample was peripheral blood, taken on day 0 of AZD1222 vaccination. The TCR was taken from an adult in good health.

The CDR3 region: CASSIVVSVGEANYGYTF. The DNA is as follows: TGTGCCAGTAGTATAGTGGTTAGTGTAGGGGAAGCTAACTATGGCTACACCTTC. This chain joins TRBV19 to TRBJ1-2; the D gene is perhaps TRBD1, on 5 matching bases. V loses 1 base of germline sequence and J loses 0 bases, and the interval between the two ends is 18 bases. CDR1 and CDR2 are drawn from the germline V gene (reference sequence): LNHDA, SQIVND. There are 18 amino acids in the CDR3, from cysteine to phenylalanine inclusive. The DNA shown is the 54-base CDR3, in frame from base 1. Joined to the reference TRBV19 and TRBJ1-2 proteins, this CDR3 gives the full variable domain: DGGITQSPKYLFRKEGQNVTLSCEQNLNHDAMYWYRQDPGQGLRLIYYSQIVNDFQKGDIAEGYSVSREKKESFPLTVTSAQKNPTAFYLCASSIVVSVGEANYGYTFGSGTRLTVV.